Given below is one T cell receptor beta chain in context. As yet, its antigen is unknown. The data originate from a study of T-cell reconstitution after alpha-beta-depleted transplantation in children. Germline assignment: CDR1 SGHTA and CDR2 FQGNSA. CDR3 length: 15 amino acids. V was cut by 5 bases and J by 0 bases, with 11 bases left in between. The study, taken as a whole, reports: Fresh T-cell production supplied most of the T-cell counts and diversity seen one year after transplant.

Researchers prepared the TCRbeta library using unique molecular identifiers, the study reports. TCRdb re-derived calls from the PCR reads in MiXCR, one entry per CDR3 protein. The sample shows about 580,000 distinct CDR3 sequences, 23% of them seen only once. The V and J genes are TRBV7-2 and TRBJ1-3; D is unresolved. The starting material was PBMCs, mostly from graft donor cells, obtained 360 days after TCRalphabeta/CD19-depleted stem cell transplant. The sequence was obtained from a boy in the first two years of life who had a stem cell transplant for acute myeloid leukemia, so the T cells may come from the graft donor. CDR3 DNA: TGTGCCAGCAGCCCCGACTGGACCTCTGGAAACACCATATATTTT. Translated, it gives CASSPDWTSGNTIYF.